A selection of T cell receptor beta chains follows, all from one sample in a study of T cell changes during pregnancy in multiple sclerosis. Sequenced by immunoSEQ multiplex PCR; TCRdb stores in-frame clones only, minus some. The sample shows 25,000 to 35,000 clones, 90% of them seen only once. The sequencing used CD4+ T cells from peripheral blood mononuclear cells, collected in the third trimester of pregnancy. Receptor source: a female donor in good health, enrolled as a control in a pregnancy study. The conserved cysteine and the conserved F or W are not part of the CDR3 here.

TRBV4-3,TRBJ1-2,ASSQDSDGGYGYT
TRBV4-2,TRBJ2-1,ASSQEPRDSNYEQF
TRBV9,TRBJ2-3,ASSVGPSGGAADTQY
TRBV5-5,TRBJ1-2,ASSLDNYGYT
TRBV6-5,TRBJ2-1,ASSYSWAGVSNEQF
TRBV5-1,TRBJ2-5,ASSSGQGAETQY
TRBV11-2,TRBJ2-3,ASSIYTDTQY
TRBV27,TRBJ2-5,ASSSPGRRKTQY
TRBV5-5,TRBJ2-2,ASSLTSGRATGELF
TRBV9,TRBJ1-2,ASSDTGGGGGYT
TRBV19,TRBJ2-1,ASKNSGGNEQF
TRBV7-2,TRBJ1-3,ASSSLGQGLGSGNTIY
TRBV5-1,TRBJ2-1,ASTLGEANEQF
TRBV9,TRBJ1-2,ASSVGPGTGDIYGYT
TRBV19,TRBJ1-2,ASTLETGDPYGYT
TRBV11-1,TRBJ2-2,ASSLGGKNGKDTGELF
TRBV4-1,TRBJ1-1,ASSHAGATNTEAF
TRBV5-5,TRBJ1-5,ASSTGTANQPQH
TRBV10-3,TRBJ1-1,AIRTGTSNTEAF
TRBV27,TRBJ2-1,ASYRDLARNEQF
TRBV20-1,TRBJ2-4,SASQVDRRG
TRBV9,TRBJ2-7,ASSPTGAVREQY
TRBV6-5,TRBJ2-3,ASSFTVTDTQY
TRBV29-1,TRBJ2-3,SPWGRDRDTDTQY
TRBV20-1,TRBJ2-7,SASRVGEQY
TRBV5-6,TRBJ2-7,ASSSGPGNYEQY
TRBV7-2,TRBJ2-7,ASSFAYEQY
TRBV30,TRBJ2-2,ATGVTGELF
TRBV7-8,TRBJ1-2,ASSLDGGGGYT
TRBV11-2,TRBJ2-3,ASTEGEWGRDTDTQY
TRBV5-1,TRBJ2-7,ASPEGRPYEQY
TRBV29-1,TRBJ1-5,SVGDRGQNQPQH
TRBV9,TRBJ2-7,ASSVTGTAYEQY
TRBV5-8,TRBJ1-2,ASSLQGAAYGYT
TRBV11-1,TRBJ2-3,ASTKGDTSSTDTQY
TRBV27,TRBJ2-5,ASNLAGSMRETQY
TRBV6-5,TRBJ1-1,ASSRAGEAEAF
TRBV7-2,TRBJ2-7,ASNGLDTYEQY
TRBV6-5,TRBJ1-2,ASSGRRDGYT
TRBV18,TRBJ2-5,ASSSESGHQTQY
TRBV6-4,TRBJ2-2,ASSVFARATGELF
TRBV7-2,TRBJ2-1,ASSLARLAGGYNEQF
TRBV7-9,TRBJ1-1,ASSGQGTKTEAF
TRBV11-3,TRBJ2-1,ASSLGLAGHSLNEQF
TRBV10-2,TRBJ2-1,ASSEGLAGAPGQF